The 17 T cell receptor beta chains in this list originate from one sample, sequenced in a study of blood T cell repertoires in COVID-19. The data were produced by immunoSEQ multiplex PCR, yet TCRdb's version contains in-frame clones alone and is incomplete. The table has fewer than 200,000 clones, roughly four fifths seen once. The sample consisted of peripheral blood. The source is a woman in her 40s with COVID-19, enrolled during active disease.

The chain employs TRBV7-3 and TRBJ2-7, with 10 nucleotides matching TRBD2. CDR1 SGHTA and CDR2 FQGTGA come from the germline V gene. The CDR3 loop spans 14 amino acids. Germline trimming cut 5 bases from V and 5 bases from J; bases unmatched to any gene: 6. The CDR3 spells CASSPSGSFDEQYF. The CDR3 DNA follows: TGTGCCAGCAGCCCTAGCGGGAGTTTCGACGAGCAGTACTTC.

The V gene is TRBV11-2, the J gene TRBJ1-2; 7 bases fit TRBD1. The germline gives CDR1 SGHAT, CDR2 FQNNGV. V shed 5 bases and J 8 bases; nucleotides not matched to a gene: 14. CDR3 length: 15 residues. CDR3 nucleotides: TGTGCCAGCAGCCATACAGAGGGGGCAGAAGTGGGCTACACCTTC. Translation gives CASSHTEGAEVGYTF.

This clone has just one count. This chain joins TRBV6-6 and TRBJ2-1; D might be TRBD1 (6 bases). Per the germline V gene, CDR1 is MNHNY and CDR2 is SVGAGI (reference sequence). The V gene lost 2 bases and the J gene lost 2 bases, with 10 bases spanning the gap. There are 15 residues in the CDR3. CDR3 bases: TGTGCCAGCAGTTACGGGACAACCACCTACAATGAGCAGTTCTTC. Its translation is CASSYGTTTYNEQFF.

The rearrangement joins TRBV30 to TRBJ1-5; TRBD1 might be the D (6 bases). With 2 bases removed from V and 4 bases from J, the gap between germline ends came to 18 bases. CDR1 GTSNPN and CDR2 SVGIG come from the germline V gene (reference sequence). The CDR3 is made up of 16 amino acids. Here the CDR3 reads CAWSSGMGRGNQPQHF. CDR3 nucleotide sequence: TGTGCCTGGAGTTCGGGTATGGGGAGGGGGAATCAGCCCCAGCATTTT.

The rearrangement uses TRBV6-6 and TRBJ2-1; TRBD2 is a possible D gene (5 bases). V gave up 5 bases and J gave up 2 bases, with 10 bases separating them. Germline CDR1 is MNHNY and CDR2 is SVGAGI (reference sequence). The CDR3 has 14 residues. CDR3 nucleotides: TGTGCCAGCAGTCTAGAGGGCACCTACAATGAGCAGTTCTTC. This translates into CASSLEGTYNEQFF.

The chain recombines TRBV6-4 with TRBJ2-1; 10 nucleotides agree with TRBD1. J lost 7 bases, V lost 2 bases, and 2 bases had no gene match. The germline gives CDR1 MRHNA, CDR2 SNTAGT. This CDR3 has 14 residues. CDR3: CASSDGTGVNEQFF. For the CDR3, the DNA is TGTGCCAGCAGTGACGGGACAGGGGTAAATGAGCAGTTCTTC.

The V gene is TRBV6-5, the J gene TRBJ1-5; TRBD1 aligns across 8 bases. The trim removed 5 bases at V and 9 bases at J, leaving 12 bases unmatched. CDR1 and CDR2 (germline): MNHEY, SVGAGI. The CDR3 extends over 15 amino acids. The CDR3 DNA is TGTGCCAGCAGTCCCGGGACAGGCCCAAAGGGGCCCCAGCATTTT. It is translated as CASSPGTGPKGPQHF.

V gene TRBV3-1 (or the pseudogene TRBV3-2) combines with J gene TRBJ1-4; D is undetermined. Germline V gene data show CDR1 as LGHDT and CDR2 as YNNKEL (reference sequence). CDR3 length: 13 amino acids. Trimming shortened V by 3 bases and J by 7 bases, and 9 bases separated the two germline ends. CDR3 region: CASSQARGEKLFF. The CDR3 region has the DNA TGTGCCAGCAGCCAGGCCAGAGGTGAAAAACTGTTTTTT.

The V call is TRBV3-1 (or the pseudogene TRBV3-2), the J call TRBJ2-4; 10 bases align to TRBD1. J gave up 12 bases and V 2 bases, and 4 bases lay outside the gene matches. The CDR3 consists of 13 residues. The V gene's germline CDR1 is LGHDT and CDR2 YNNKEL (reference sequence). CDR3 residues: CASSQTDRGPQYF. The CDR3 DNA follows: TGTGCCAGCAGCCAAACAGACAGGGGGCCTCAGTACTTC.

Written as DNA, the CDR3 is TGTGCCAGCAGCTTAGGGGCTAGCTACGAAAACTATGGCTACACCTTC. Translated: CASSLGASYENYGYTF. This chain connects TRBV7-8 to TRBJ1-2; no clear D gene. This CDR3 is 16 amino acids long. Germline values: CDR1 SGHVS, CDR2 FQNEAQ. V lost 1 base and J lost 2, with 14 bases in between.

The genes are TRBV28 and TRBJ2-3, with TRBD1 matching over 12 bases. The length of the CDR3 is 16 residues. V dropped 6 bases and J dropped 0; count of bases not matched to a gene: 4. Looked up from germline, CDR1 is MDHEN and CDR2 is SYDVKM. Here the CDR3 reads CASSGTGGSSTDTQYF. The DNA for the CDR3 is TGTGCCAGCAGCGGGACAGGGGGCTCTAGCACAGATACGCAGTATTTT.

This chain links TRBV28 with TRBJ2-7; 9 bases line up with TRBD1. With V trimmed by 10 bases and J by 4 bases, 14 bases remained unmatched. The germline V gene encodes CDR1 MDHEN and CDR2 SYDVKM. The CDR3 covers 15 residues. CDR3 bases: TGTGCCACAAACACCGGGACAGGGTTTTCGTACGAGCAGTACTTC. This codes for CATNTGTGFSYEQYF. Together with reference TRBV28 and TRBJ2-7, the CDR3 gives the full variable domain: DVKVTQSSRYLVKRTGEKVFLECVQDMDHENMFWYRQDPGLGLRLIYFSYDVKMKEKGDIPEGYSVSREKKERFSLILESASTNQTSMYLCATNTGTGFSYEQYFGPGTRLTVT.

The chain combines TRBV9 with TRBJ2-1; 11 bases are shared with TRBD2. J gave up 11 bases and V 2 bases, and 3 bases lay outside the gene matches. The CDR3 loop spans 13 amino acids. Germline lookup yields CDR1 SGDLS and CDR2 YYNGEE. The CDR3 DNA reads as TGTGCCAGCAGCGTGGGACTAGCGGATAAGCAGTTCTTC. Residues: CASSVGLADKQFF. The entire variable domain, with the rest obtained from reference TRBV9 and TRBJ2-1, is as follows: DSGVTQTPKHLITATGQRVTLRCSPRSGDLSVYWYQQSLDQGLQFLIQYYNGEERAKGNILERFSAQQFPDLHSELNLSSLELGDSALYFCASSVGLADKQFFGPGTRLTVL.

This clone was observed many times. The V call is TRBV3-1 (or the pseudogene TRBV3-2), the J call TRBJ2-1; 8 bases are a match to TRBD2. Germline assignment: CDR1 LGHDT and CDR2 YNNKEL (reference sequence). The CDR3 sequence is 14 residues long. With V trimmed by 10 bases and J by 7 bases, 12 bases remained unmatched. CDR3 region: CAISPLGGVNEQFF. The CDR3 nucleotides read TGTGCCATCTCCCCCCTCGGGGGGGTGAATGAGCAGTTCTTC.

This clone was detected a few times. The rearrangement joins TRBV7-9 to TRBJ1-3; D is unclear. CDR3 length equals 14 residues. Deletions cut 1 base from V and 0 bases from J, with 4 bases between. Germline-derived CDR1 and CDR2 are SEHNR and FQNEAQ (reference sequence). CDR3 sequence (DNA): TGTGCCAGCAGCTTAGGGCCCTCTGGAAACACCATATATTTT. This translates into CASSLGPSGNTIYF.

The gene calls are TRBV2 and TRBJ1-2; 11 bases fit TRBD1. The V gene end was trimmed by 8 bases and the J gene end by 4 bases; junction bases not matched to a gene: 6. Germline V gene data show CDR1 as SNHLY and CDR2 as FYNNEI. The CDR3 runs to 14 residues. CDR3 sequence (DNA): TGTGCCAGCTCGGGACAGGGGGGGGCCTATGGCTACACCTTC. Protein sequence: CASSGQGGAYGYTF.

This sequence joins TRBV19 and TRBJ2-6, with D perhaps matching TRBD2 (6 bases). Per germline, CDR1 LNHDA and CDR2 SQIVND (reference sequence). V was pared by 9 bases and J by 1 base, with 16 bases between. The CDR3 is 16 amino acids. The CDR3 DNA is TGTGCCAGCAAACCCCGGGGGAGTTCTGGGGCCAACGTCCTGACTTTC. It encodes CASKPRGSSGANVLTF.